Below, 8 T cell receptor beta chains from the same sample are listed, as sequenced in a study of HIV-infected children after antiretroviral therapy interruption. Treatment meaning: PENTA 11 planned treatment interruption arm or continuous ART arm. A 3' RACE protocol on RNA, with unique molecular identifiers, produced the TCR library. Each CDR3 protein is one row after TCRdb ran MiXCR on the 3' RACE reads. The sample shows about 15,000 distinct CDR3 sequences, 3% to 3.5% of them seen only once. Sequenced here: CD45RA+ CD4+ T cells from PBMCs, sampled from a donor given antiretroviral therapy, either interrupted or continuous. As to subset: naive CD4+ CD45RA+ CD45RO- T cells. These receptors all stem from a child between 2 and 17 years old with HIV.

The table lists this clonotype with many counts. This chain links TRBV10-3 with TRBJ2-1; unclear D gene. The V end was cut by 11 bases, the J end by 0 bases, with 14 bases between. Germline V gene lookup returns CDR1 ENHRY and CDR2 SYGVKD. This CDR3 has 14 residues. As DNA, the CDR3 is TGTGCCTGTAGCCAGTCAAGCTCCTACAATGAGCAGTTCTTC. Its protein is CACSQSSSYNEQFF.

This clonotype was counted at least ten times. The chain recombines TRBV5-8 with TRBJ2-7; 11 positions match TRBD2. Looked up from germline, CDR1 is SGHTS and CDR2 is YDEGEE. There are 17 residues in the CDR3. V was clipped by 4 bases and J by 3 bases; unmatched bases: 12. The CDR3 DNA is TGTGCCAGCAGCCCGACGACCTCTAGCGGGGGGAACTACGAGCAGTACTTC. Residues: CASSPTTSSGGNYEQYF.

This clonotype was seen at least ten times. Here the CDR3 DNA reads TGTGCCAGCAGGGACAGTTCAGTACCCGGATCACCCCTCCACTTT. This sequence encodes CASRDSSVPGSPLHF. This sequence joins TRBV2 and TRBJ1-6, with D possibly matching TRBD1 (6 bases). V shed 6 bases and J shed 10 bases, with 19 bases lying between them. Germline V gene data show CDR1 as SNHLY and CDR2 as FYNNEI. This CDR3 has 15 amino acids. The full variable domain, its missing parts supplied by reference TRBV2 and TRBJ1-6, is EPEVTQTPSHQVTQMGQEVILRCVPISNHLYFYWYRQILGQKVEFLVSFYNNEISEKSEIFDDQFSVERPDGSNFTLKIRSTKLEDSAMYFCASRDSSVPGSPLHFGNGTRLTVT.

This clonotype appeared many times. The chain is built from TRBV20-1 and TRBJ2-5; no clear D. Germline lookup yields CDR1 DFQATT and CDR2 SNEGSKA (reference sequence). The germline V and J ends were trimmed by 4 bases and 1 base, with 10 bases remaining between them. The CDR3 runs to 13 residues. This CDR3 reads CSATSPLQETQYF. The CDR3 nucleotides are TGCAGTGCTACATCCCCTCTCCAAGAGACCCAGTACTTC.

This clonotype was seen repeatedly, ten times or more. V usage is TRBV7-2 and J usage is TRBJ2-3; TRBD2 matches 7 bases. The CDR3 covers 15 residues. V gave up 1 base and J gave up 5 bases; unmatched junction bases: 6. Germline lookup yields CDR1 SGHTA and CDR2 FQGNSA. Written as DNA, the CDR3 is TGTGCCAGCAGCTTAGTCGCGGGGGTGAAAGATACGCAGTATTTT. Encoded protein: CASSLVAGVKDTQYF.

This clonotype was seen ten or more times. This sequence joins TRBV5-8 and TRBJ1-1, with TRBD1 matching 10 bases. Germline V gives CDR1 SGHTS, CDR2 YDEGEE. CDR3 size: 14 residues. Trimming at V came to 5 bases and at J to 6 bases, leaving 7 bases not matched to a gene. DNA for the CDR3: TGTGCCAGCAGGGCCGGGACAGGGGCCCCTGAAGCTTTCTTT. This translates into CASRAGTGAPEAFF.

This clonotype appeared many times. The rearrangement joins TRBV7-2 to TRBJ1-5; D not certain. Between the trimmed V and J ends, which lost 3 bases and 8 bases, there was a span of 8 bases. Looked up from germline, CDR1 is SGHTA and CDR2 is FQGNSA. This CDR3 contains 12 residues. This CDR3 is CASSFITEPQHF. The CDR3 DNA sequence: TGTGCCAGCAGCTTTATCACCGAGCCCCAGCATTTT.

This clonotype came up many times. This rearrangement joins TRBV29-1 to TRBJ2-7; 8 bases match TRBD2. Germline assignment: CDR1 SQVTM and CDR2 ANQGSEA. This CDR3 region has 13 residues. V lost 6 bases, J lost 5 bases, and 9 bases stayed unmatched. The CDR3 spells CSVVTGGGHEQYF. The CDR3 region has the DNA TGCAGCGTCGTAACGGGGGGGGGACACGAGCAGTACTTC.